This entry lists 2 T cell receptor beta chains sequenced from one sample in a study of shared clonotypes between healthy human individuals. Libraries were prepared by immunoSEQ multiplex PCR; TCRdb keeps only in-frame clonotypes and omits some of them. Found here are around 500,000 clones, around 80% of them singletons; the top ten hold roughly 12%. Sequenced sample: PBMCs. The origin of the receptors is a middle-aged woman in good health. Some clones in this sample may be carry-over from other donors' samples.

This clone has more than one count but fewer than ten. The chain combines TRBV27 with TRBJ2-1, with D possibly TRBD1 on 5 matching bases. Germline V gives CDR1 MNHEY, CDR2 SMNVEV (reference sequence). The CDR3 loop spans 15 amino acids. Trimming removed 5 bases from V and 1 base from J, with 12 bases in between. The CDR3, as DNA: TGTGCCAGCAGTCCTCAGGGCCAATCCTACAATGAGCAGTTCTTC. Translation gives CASSPQGQSYNEQFF.

The sample holds one count of this clone. V is TRBV15 and J is TRBJ2-1; tentatively, D is TRBD2 (7 bases). The CDR3 runs 15 residues. CDR1 is LNHNV, CDR2 YYDKDF, per germline (reference sequence). Trimming shortened V by 1 base and J by 5 bases, and 12 bases separated the two germline ends. This CDR3 reads CATSRGEGGHNEQFF. The CDR3 DNA sequence: TGTGCCACCAGCAGAGGGGAGGGGGGCCACAATGAGCAGTTCTTC.